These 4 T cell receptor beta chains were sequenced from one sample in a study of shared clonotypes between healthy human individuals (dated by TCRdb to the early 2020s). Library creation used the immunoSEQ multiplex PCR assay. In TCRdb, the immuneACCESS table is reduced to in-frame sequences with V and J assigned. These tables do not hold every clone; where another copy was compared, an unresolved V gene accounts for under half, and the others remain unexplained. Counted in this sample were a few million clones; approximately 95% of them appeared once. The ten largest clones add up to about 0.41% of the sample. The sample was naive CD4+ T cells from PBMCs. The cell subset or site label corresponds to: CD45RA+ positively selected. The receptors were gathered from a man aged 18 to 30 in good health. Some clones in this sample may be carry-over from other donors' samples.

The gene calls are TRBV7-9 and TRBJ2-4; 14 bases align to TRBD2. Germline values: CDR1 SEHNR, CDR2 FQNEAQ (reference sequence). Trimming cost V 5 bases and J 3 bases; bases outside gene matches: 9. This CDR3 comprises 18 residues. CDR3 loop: CASSPGTSGRYGKNIQYF. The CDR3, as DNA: TGTGCCAGCAGCCCAGGGACTAGCGGGAGATACGGCAAAAACATTCAGTACTTC.

The CDR3 reads CASSPEWQGGPQHF. In DNA, the CDR3 is TGCGCCAGCAGCCCTGAGTGGCAGGGTGGGCCCCAGCATTTT. The chain is built from TRBV4-1 and TRBJ1-5; D possibly corresponds to TRBD1 (5 bases). CDR3 length: 14 residues. Trimming cost V 4 bases and J 9 bases, with 16 bases left between them. Germline loops: CDR1 MGHRA, CDR2 YSYEKL.

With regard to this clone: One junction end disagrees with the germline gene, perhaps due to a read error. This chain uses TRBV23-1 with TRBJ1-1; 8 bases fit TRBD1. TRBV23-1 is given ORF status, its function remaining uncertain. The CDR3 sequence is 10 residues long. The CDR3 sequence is CASSQGQGPF. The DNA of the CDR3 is TGCGCCAGCAGTCAAGGACAGGGCCCTTTT.

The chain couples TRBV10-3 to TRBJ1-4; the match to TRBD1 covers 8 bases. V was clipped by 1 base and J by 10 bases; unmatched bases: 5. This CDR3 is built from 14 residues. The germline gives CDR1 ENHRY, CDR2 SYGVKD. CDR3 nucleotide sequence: TGTGCCATCAGTGAGTTGACAGGGGACGGAAAACTGTTTTTT. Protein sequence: CAISELTGDGKLFF.